Following are 21 T cell receptor beta chains from one sample sequenced in a study of blood T cell repertoires in COVID-19. Libraries were prepared by immunoSEQ multiplex PCR; TCRdb keeps only in-frame clonotypes and omits some of them. Of over 200,000 clones in the sample, around 90% were seen once. The sample was peripheral blood. The receptors originated from a man in his thirties or forties with COVID-19, enrolled during active disease.

The chain recombines TRBV5-1 with TRBJ1-1, with 9 positions matching TRBD1. Per the germline V gene, CDR1 is SGHRS and CDR2 is YFSETQ. V was pared by 1 base and J by 0 bases, with 10 bases of the junction left unmatched. The CDR3 length is 18 residues. The CDR3 nucleotides read TGCGCCAGCAGCTTGTTTGCCGGGACAGGGCTCATGAACACTGAAGCTTTCTTT. Its protein product is CASSLFAGTGLMNTEAFF.

The chain uses TRBV19 and TRBJ1-1; 7 positions match TRBD1. CDR1 and CDR2 (germline): LNHDA, SQIVND (reference sequence). Germline trimming cut 6 bases from V and 2 bases from J; bases unmatched to any gene: 9. CDR3 length: 15 amino acids. This CDR3 is CASSQLGTANTEAFF. DNA of the CDR3: TGTGCCAGTAGCCAACTCGGGACAGCCAACACTGAAGCTTTCTTT.

This clone was observed a few times. The chain carries TRBV2 and TRBJ1-1; tentative D call: TRBD1 (5 bases). The CDR3 loop spans 16 amino acids. Trimming took 7 bases from V and 1 from J, leaving 19 bases between them. CDR1 and CDR2 (germline): SNHLY, FYNNEI. The CDR3 reads CASMPRSRVRNTEAFF. DNA for the CDR3: TGTGCCAGCATGCCAAGGTCCAGGGTAAGGAACACTGAAGCTTTCTTT.

The chain uses TRBV15 and TRBJ1-2, with 7 bases identical to TRBD1. The length of the CDR3 is 13 residues. Losses at the gene ends were 4 bases for V and 4 bases for J; bases not matched to a gene: 3. Per the germline V gene, CDR1 is LNHNV and CDR2 is YYDKDF (reference sequence). The CDR3 DNA follows: TGTGCCACCAGCACCGGGACAGCCTATGGCTACACCTTC. Translated: CATSTGTAYGYTF.

This chain connects TRBV6-5 to TRBJ2-2; D not resolved. Trimming took off 7 bases at V and 1 base at J, with 13 bases between the two ends. The CDR3 runs to 15 residues. From germline, CDR1 is MNHEY and CDR2 SVGAGI. The CDR3: CASTIETVNTGELFF. In nucleotides, the CDR3 is TGTGCCAGCACTATCGAGACTGTGAACACCGGGGAGCTGTTTTTT.

The gene calls are TRBV3-1 (or the pseudogene TRBV3-2) and TRBJ1-1, with D tentatively TRBD1 (5 bases). This CDR3 is 13 amino acids long. Germline assignment: CDR1 LGHDT and CDR2 YNNKEL (reference sequence). With 6 bases removed from V and 5 bases from J, the gap between germline ends came to 13 bases. CDR3 nucleotides: TGTGCCAGCAGTCAAACAGGAACTACTGAAGCTTTCTTT. Translating it yields CASSQTGTTEAFF.

As concerns this clone: Other DNA sequences from this sample encode an identical CDR3 as well. This sequence joins TRBV27 and TRBJ1-2, with D perhaps TRBD1 (5 bases). CDR1 is MNHEY and CDR2 is SMNVEV in the germline V gene (reference sequence). Trimming stripped 2 bases from V and 2 bases from J, with 6 bases between. The CDR3 is 13 amino acids. The CDR3 nucleotides are TGTGCCAGCAGTTTACGGGGGAACTATGGCTACACCTTC. Amino acid sequence: CASSLRGNYGYTF.

This chain uses TRBV6-2 or TRBV6-3 with TRBJ2-7, with unresolved D. The germline V and J ends were trimmed by 0 bases and 7 bases, with 7 bases remaining between them. The CDR3 is 12 residues long. Germline V gives CDR1 MNHEY, CDR2 SVGEGT. The CDR3 DNA reads as TGTGCCAGCAGTTACTCGGTGACTGAGCAGTACTTC. Protein sequence: CASSYSVTEQYF.

The chain employs TRBV19 and TRBJ1-2; TRBD1 matches at 10 bases. CDR1 is LNHDA and CDR2 is SQIVND in the germline V gene (reference sequence). The CDR3 length is 14 residues. After removal of 3 bases from V and 7 bases from J, the junction contained 5 bases not matched to a gene. The DNA for the CDR3 is TGTGCCAGTAGTATGGGACAGGGGAATCCTGGCTACACCTTC. Translating gives CASSMGQGNPGYTF.

The chain combines TRBV6-4 with TRBJ1-5; 8 bases align to TRBD1. With 7 bases clipped from V and 8 bases from J, the junction kept 16 bases outside the gene matches. The CDR3 has 16 amino acids. Germline-derived CDR1 and CDR2 are MRHNA and SNTAGT. This chain's CDR3 is CASITQDRQGREPQHF. The CDR3 DNA follows: TGTGCCAGCATCACTCAAGACCGACAGGGGCGGGAGCCCCAGCATTTT.

The V and J genes are TRBV6-1 and TRBJ2-7, with 9 bases lining up with TRBD1. The CDR3 contains 16 residues. J gave up 5 bases and V 4 bases, and 12 bases lay outside the gene matches. Germline V gene lookup returns CDR1 MNHNS and CDR2 SASEGT. CDR3 sequence: CASSGSRGQGRDEQYF. CDR3 in DNA: TGTGCCAGCAGTGGATCCCGGGGACAGGGCAGGGACGAGCAGTACTTC.

The rearrangement uses TRBV7-9 and TRBJ2-7, with D unclear. The V gene's germline CDR1 is SEHNR and CDR2 FQNEAQ (reference sequence). The CDR3 has 12 residues. The V end was cut by 3 bases, the J end by 2 bases, with 5 bases between. CDR3 in DNA: TGTGCCAGCAGCTTTTTAGCCTACGAGCAGTACTTC. Translation: CASSFLAYEQYF.

The rearrangement links TRBV3-1 (or the pseudogene TRBV3-2) to TRBJ1-1; the D gene is possibly TRBD1 (5 bases). The CDR3 runs 14 residues. V lost 1 base to trimming and J lost 5 bases, with 11 bases between them. The V gene's germline CDR1 is LGHDT and CDR2 YNNKEL (reference sequence). CDR3 in DNA: TGTGCCAGCAGCCAAGTTCGAGACAGAACTGAAGCTTTCTTT. This translates into CASSQVRDRTEAFF.

V usage is TRBV24-1 and J usage is TRBJ2-1; TRBD1 matches at 7 bases. Losses at the gene ends were 9 bases for V and 7 bases for J; bases not matched to a gene: 23. The CDR3 consists of 18 residues. Germline lookup yields CDR1 KGHDR and CDR2 SFDVKD. CDR3 bases: TGTGCCACCGGACGTGGGTCTCTTCTAGGGACAGCCCCGAATGAGCAGTTCTTC. Protein product: CATGRGSLLGTAPNEQFF.

The genes are TRBV5-5 and TRBJ1-2, with TRBD1 as a possible D gene (5 bases). V was clipped by 0 bases and J by 4 bases, with 19 bases between them. This CDR3 contains 17 residues. CDR1 and CDR2 (germline): SGHKS, YYEKEE (reference sequence). CDR3 in DNA: TGTGCCAGCAGCTTGGCGCCCAGCGGGGGAACCCTCTATGGCTACACCTTC. It specifies CASSLAPSGGTLYGYTF.

The chain links TRBV2 to TRBJ2-1, with D maybe TRBD2 (5 bases). The germline V and J ends were trimmed by 4 bases and 7 bases, with 11 bases remaining between them. Germline values: CDR1 SNHLY, CDR2 FYNNEI. The CDR3 sequence is 13 residues long. The CDR3 coding sequence is TGTGCCAGCAGTGTTCCGGGGTGGAATGAGCAGTTCTTC. Translation: CASSVPGWNEQFF.

This chain connects TRBV4-1 to TRBJ2-1; 10 bases fit TRBD2. The V and J ends lost 3 bases and 2 bases, in that order; junction bases with no gene match: 10. Germline CDR1 and CDR2: MGHRA and YSYEKL. The CDR3 extends over 18 amino acids. The DNA of the CDR3 is TGCGCCAGCAGCCACATAACAAGCGGGAGGGGTCCCTACAATGAGCAGTTCTTC. The encoded protein is CASSHITSGRGPYNEQFF.

The chain has TRBV10-2 and TRBJ2-2, with 8 bases lining up with TRBD2. The CDR3 has 18 amino acids. V trimming: 0 bases; J trimming: 4 bases; junction bases outside the gene matches: 10. CDR1 and CDR2 from the germline V gene are WSHSY and SAAADI. The CDR3 nucleotides are TGCGCCAGCAGTGAGTCGAATGGCGCGGGAGGTAGCACCGGGGAGCTGTTTTTT. This encodes CASSESNGAGGSTGELFF.

This chain links TRBV11-2 with TRBJ2-1; D may be TRBD2 (7 bases). The CDR3 totals 18 residues. V was clipped by 1 base and J by 0 bases, with 16 bases between them. CDR1 and CDR2 from the germline V gene are SGHAT and FQNNGV. CDR3 DNA: TGTGCCAGCAGCTTAGGGCGGGGGCTTGACCCCTCCTACAATGAGCAGTTCTTC. Translating gives CASSLGRGLDPSYNEQFF.

This clone was seen more than once but under ten times. This chain's CDR3 is CASSRQGVIEAFF. CDR3 bases: TGTGCCAGCAGCCGACAGGGGGTGATTGAAGCTTTCTTT. V usage is TRBV27 and J usage is TRBJ1-1; 9 nucleotides align to TRBD1. After removal of 6 bases from V and 7 bases from J, the junction contained 6 bases not matched to a gene. This CDR3 is built from 13 residues. Germline V gene lookup returns CDR1 MNHEY and CDR2 SMNVEV (reference sequence).

V usage is TRBV4-2 and J usage is TRBJ2-3; possible D gene TRBD2, 6 bases. Trimming removed 1 base at V and 2 bases at J, with 13 bases between. In germline, CDR1 is LGHNA, CDR2 YNFKEQ. CDR3 size: 16 residues. DNA of the CDR3: TGTGCCAGCAGCCAAGGGGCTAGCGCGCACACAGATACGCAGTATTTT. This encodes CASSQGASAHTDTQYF.